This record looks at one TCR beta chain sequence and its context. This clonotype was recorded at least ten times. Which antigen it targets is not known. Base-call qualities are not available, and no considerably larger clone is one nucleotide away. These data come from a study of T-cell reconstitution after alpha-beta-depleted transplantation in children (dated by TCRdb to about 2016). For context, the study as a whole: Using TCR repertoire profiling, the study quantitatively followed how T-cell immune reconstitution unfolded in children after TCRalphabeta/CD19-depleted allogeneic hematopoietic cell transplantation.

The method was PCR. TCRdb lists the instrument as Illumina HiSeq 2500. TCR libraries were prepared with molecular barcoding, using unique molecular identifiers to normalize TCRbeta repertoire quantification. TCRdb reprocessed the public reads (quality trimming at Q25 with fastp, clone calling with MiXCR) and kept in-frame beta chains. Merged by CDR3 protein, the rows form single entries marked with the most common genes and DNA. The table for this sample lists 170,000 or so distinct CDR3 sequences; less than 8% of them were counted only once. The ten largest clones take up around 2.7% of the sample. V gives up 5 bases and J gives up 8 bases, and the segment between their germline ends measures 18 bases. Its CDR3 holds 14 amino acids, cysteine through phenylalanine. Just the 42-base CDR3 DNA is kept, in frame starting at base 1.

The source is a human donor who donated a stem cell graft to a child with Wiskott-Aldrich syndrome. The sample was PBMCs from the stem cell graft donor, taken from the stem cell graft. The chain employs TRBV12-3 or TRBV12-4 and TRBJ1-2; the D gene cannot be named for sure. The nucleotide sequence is TGTGCCAGCAGTCACACTCCGGTCTTTCGGGGCTACACCTTC. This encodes CASSHTPVFRGYTF.